A single sample is the source of the 11 T cell receptor beta chains below, sequenced in a study of monozygotic twins with inflammatory bowel disease. TCRdb reprocessed the 5' RACE reads, keeping one entry per CDR3 protein, no DNA. The sample includes 170,000 or so distinct CDR3 sequences. Source material: blood. The source of these receptors is a human donor with ulcerative colitis or Crohn's disease, or a healthy co-twin of an affected twin (not recorded which).

The V and J genes are TRBV6-5 and TRBJ1-2; absent DNA, TCRdb's TRBD1 call cannot be checked. Germline values: CDR1 MNHEY, CDR2 SVGAGI. The CDR3 consists of 16 residues. CDR3: CASSYGHITRDYGYTF.

The gene calls are TRBV28 and TRBJ1-4; TCRdb reports TRBD1, a call that lacks DNA to check it against. CDR1 MDHEN and CDR2 SYDVKM come from the germline V gene. This CDR3 spans 17 amino acids. The CDR3 spells CASLADRGKGMGEKLFF.

V gene TRBV20-1 combines with J gene TRBJ1-2. Per the germline V gene, CDR1 is DFQATT and CDR2 is SNEGSKA (reference sequence). This CDR3 contains 17 residues. The CDR3 sequence is CSARGRRYPYYNYGYTF.

The CDR3 here is CASTGTSGRALGELFF. The chain employs TRBV6-2 or TRBV6-3 and TRBJ2-2; TCRdb lists TRBD2, though no DNA is available to test this call. Germline CDR1 and CDR2: MNHEY and SVGEGT. The CDR3 extends over 16 amino acids.

The chain combines TRBV11-2 with TRBJ2-5; TCRdb proposes TRBD2, but this gene call is untestable without DNA. The CDR3 covers 20 residues. Germline V CDR1 and CDR2: SGHAT, FQNNGV. The CDR3 loop is CASSSIAPLGTSGKQETQYF.

The gene calls are TRBV19 and TRBJ1-5; with no DNA, the TCRdb D assignment of TRBD1 cannot be verified. Per germline, CDR1 LNHDA and CDR2 SQIVND (reference sequence). This CDR3 has 16 residues. The CDR3: CASSINVQARDQPQHF.

The CDR3: CASSLGRGAPYEQYF. The rearrangement links TRBV7-9 to TRBJ2-7; TCRdb reports TRBD2, a call that lacks DNA to check it against. This CDR3 spans 15 amino acids. Per the germline V gene, CDR1 is SEHNR and CDR2 is FQNEAQ (reference sequence).

The chain employs TRBV24-1 and TRBJ2-1; the TCRdb call, TRBD2, lacks DNA for checking. CDR1 and CDR2 from the germline V gene are KGHDR and SFDVKD. This CDR3 comprises 14 residues. CDR3 region: CATAPAGAYNEQFF.

The chain couples TRBV5-1 to TRBJ2-6; the TCRdb D gene call, TRBD1, has no DNA to confirm it. From germline, CDR1 is SGHRS and CDR2 YFSETQ. The CDR3 spans 15 residues. CDR3 loop: CASSPTGDGANVLTF.

V usage is TRBV12-3 or TRBV12-4 and J usage is TRBJ1-1; TCRdb's D call of TRBD1 is untestable without DNA. CDR3 length equals 15 residues. This CDR3 is CASSPGHPGDTEAFF.

V usage is TRBV3-1 and J usage is TRBJ1-3. The CDR3 runs 16 residues. Per the germline V gene, CDR1 is LGHDT and CDR2 is YNNKEL (reference sequence). CDR3 in amino acids: CASSQGGRASGNTIYF.